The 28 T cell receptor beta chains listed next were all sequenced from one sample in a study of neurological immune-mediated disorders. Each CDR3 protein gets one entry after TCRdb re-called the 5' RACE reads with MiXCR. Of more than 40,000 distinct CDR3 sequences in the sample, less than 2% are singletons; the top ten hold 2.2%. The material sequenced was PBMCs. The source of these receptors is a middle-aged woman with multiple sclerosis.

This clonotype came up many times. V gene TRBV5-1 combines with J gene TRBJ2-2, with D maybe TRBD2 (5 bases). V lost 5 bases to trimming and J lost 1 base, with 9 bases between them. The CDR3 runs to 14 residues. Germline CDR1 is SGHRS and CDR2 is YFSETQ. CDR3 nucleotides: TGCGCCAGCAGGACGGGGTGGAACACCGGGGAGCTGTTTTTT. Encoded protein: CASRTGWNTGELFF.

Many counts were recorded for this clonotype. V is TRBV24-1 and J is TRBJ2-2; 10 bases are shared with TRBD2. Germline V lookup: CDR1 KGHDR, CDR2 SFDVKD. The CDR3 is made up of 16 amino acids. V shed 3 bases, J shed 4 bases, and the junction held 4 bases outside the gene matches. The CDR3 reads CATSDLAGAVTGELFF. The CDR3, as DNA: TGTGCCACCAGTGATCTAGCGGGGGCCGTCACCGGGGAGCTGTTTTTT.

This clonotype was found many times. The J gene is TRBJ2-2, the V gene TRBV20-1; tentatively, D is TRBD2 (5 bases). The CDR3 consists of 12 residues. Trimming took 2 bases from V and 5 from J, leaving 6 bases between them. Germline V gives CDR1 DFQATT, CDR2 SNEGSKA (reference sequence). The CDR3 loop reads CSARRETGELFF. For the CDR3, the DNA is TGCAGTGCTAGACGGGAAACCGGGGAGCTGTTTTTT.

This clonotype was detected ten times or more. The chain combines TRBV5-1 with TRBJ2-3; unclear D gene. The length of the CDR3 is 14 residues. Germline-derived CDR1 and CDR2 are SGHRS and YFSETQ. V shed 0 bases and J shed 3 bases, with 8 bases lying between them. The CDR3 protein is CASSLASLTDTQYF. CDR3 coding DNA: TGCGCCAGCAGCTTGGCCAGTTTGACAGATACGCAGTATTTT.

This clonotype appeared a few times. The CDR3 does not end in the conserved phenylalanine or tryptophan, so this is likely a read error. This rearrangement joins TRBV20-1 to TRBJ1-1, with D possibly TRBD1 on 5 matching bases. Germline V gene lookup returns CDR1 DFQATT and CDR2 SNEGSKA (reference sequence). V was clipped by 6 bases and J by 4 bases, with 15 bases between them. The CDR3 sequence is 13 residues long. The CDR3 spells CSAEGRGSTEAFN. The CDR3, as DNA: TGCAGTGCGGAGGGGAGGGGTAGCACTGAAGCTTTCAAT.

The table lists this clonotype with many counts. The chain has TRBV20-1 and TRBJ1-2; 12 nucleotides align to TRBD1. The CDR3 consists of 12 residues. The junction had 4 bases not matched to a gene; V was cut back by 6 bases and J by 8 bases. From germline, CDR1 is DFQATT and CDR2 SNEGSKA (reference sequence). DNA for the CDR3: TGCAGTGCCGCCGGGACAGGGGGCGGCTACACCTTC. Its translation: CSAAGTGGGYTF.

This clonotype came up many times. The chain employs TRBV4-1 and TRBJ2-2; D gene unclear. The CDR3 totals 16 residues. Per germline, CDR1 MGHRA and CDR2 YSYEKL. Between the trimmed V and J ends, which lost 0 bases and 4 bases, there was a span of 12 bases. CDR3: CASSQDTFRVTGELFF. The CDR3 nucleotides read TGCGCCAGCAGCCAAGATACGTTCCGGGTCACCGGGGAGCTGTTTTTT.

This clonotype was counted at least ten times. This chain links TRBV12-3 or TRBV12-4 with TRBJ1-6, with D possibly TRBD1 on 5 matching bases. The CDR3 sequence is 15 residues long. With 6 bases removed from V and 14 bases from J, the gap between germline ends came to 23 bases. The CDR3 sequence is CASSQTPLGGKALHF. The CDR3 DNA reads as TGTGCCAGCAGCCAAACGCCCCTGGGGGGGAAGGCCCTCCACTTT.

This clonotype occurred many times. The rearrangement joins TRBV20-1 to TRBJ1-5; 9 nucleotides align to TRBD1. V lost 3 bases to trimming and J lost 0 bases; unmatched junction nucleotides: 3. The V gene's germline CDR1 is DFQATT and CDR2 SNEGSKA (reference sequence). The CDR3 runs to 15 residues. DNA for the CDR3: TGCAGTGCTAGTACAGGGGGCCATAGCAATCAGCCCCAGCATTTT. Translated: CSASTGGHSNQPQHF.

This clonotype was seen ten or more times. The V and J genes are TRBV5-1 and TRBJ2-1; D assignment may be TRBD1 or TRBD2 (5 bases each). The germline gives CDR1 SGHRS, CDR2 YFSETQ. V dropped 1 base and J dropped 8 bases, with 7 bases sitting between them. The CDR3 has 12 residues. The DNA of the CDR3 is TGCGCCAGCAGCTTGCGGGGCGATGAGCAGTTCTTC. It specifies CASSLRGDEQFF.

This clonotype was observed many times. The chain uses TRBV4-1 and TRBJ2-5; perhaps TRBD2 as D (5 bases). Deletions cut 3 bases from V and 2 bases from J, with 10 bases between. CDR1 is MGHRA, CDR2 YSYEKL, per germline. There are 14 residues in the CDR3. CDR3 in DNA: TGCGCCAGCAGCCACAAAGCGGTTCAAGAGACCCAGTACTTC. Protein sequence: CASSHKAVQETQYF.

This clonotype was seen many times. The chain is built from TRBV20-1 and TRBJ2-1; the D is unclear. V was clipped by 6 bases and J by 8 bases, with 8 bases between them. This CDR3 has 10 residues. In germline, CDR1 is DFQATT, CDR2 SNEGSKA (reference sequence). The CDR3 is CSAWMYEQFF. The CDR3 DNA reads TGCAGTGCCTGGATGTATGAGCAGTTCTTC.

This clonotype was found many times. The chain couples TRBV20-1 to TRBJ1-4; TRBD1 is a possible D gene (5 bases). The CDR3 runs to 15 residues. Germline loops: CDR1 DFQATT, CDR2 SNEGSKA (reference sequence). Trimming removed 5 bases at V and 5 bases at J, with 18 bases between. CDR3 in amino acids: CSAPTVGELNEKLFF. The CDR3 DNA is TGCAGTGCTCCGACAGTTGGGGAACTAAATGAAAAACTGTTTTTT.

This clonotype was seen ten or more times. The CDR3 DNA follows: TGTGCCAGCAGTCTGGGGACTAGCGGCCGGTACGAGCAGTACTTC. This codes for CASSLGTSGRYEQYF. V and J are TRBV6-2 or TRBV6-3 and TRBJ2-7; 11 bases align to TRBD2. The length of the CDR3 is 15 residues. Per germline, CDR1 MNHEY and CDR2 SVGEGT. The V and J ends lost 5 bases and 4 bases, in that order; junction bases with no gene match: 7.

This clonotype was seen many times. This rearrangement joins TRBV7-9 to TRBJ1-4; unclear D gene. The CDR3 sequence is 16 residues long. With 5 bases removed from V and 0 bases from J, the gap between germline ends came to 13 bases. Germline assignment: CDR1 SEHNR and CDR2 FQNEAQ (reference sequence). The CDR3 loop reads CASSHTTAATNEKLFF. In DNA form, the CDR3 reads TGTGCCAGCAGCCATACTACAGCTGCAACTAATGAAAAACTGTTTTTT.

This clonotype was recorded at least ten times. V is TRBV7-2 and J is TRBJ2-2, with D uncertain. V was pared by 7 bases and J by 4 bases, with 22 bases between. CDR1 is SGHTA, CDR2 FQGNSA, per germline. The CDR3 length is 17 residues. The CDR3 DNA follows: TGTGCCAGCATCCCTTCCCTTGCCCCTTGGGGCACCGGGGAGCTGTTTTTT. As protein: CASIPSLAPWGTGELFF. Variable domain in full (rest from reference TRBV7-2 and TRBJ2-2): GAGVSQSPSNKVTEKGKDVELRCDPISGHTALYWYRQSLGQGLEFLIYFQGNSAPDKSGLPSDRFSAERTGGSVSTLTIQRTQQEDSAVYLCASIPSLAPWGTGELFFGEGSRLTVL.

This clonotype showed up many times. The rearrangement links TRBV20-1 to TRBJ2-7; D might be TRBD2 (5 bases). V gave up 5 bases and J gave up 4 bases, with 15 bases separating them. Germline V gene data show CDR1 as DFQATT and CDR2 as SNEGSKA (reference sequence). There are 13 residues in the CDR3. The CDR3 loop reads CSAADGVQYEQYF. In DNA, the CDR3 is TGCAGTGCTGCAGACGGGGTTCAGTACGAGCAGTACTTC.

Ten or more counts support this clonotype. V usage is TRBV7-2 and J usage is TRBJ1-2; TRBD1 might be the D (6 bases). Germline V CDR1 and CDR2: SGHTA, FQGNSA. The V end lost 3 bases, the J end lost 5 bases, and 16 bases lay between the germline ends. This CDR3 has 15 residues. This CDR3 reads CASSFARGGPYGYTF. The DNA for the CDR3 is TGTGCCAGCAGCTTCGCGAGAGGGGGACCTTATGGCTACACCTTC.

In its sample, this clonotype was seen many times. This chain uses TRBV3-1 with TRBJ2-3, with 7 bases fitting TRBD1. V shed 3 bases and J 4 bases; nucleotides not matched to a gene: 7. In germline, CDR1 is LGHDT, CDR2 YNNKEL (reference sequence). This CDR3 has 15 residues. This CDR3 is CASSHPTRGSDTQYF. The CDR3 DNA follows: TGTGCCAGCAGCCACCCTACCAGGGGGTCAGATACGCAGTATTTT.

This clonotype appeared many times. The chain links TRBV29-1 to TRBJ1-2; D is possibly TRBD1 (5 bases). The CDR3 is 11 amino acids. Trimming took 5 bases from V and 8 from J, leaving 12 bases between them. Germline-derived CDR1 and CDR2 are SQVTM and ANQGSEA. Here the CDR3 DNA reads TGCAGCGTTAAGGAGGGACGCGGCTACACCTTC. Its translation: CSVKEGRGYTF.

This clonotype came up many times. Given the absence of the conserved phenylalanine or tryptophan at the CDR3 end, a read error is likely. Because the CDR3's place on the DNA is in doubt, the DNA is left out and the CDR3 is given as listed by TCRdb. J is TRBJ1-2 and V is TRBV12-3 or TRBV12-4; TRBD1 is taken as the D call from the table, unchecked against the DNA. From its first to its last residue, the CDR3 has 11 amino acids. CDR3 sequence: CASSMGTERRN.

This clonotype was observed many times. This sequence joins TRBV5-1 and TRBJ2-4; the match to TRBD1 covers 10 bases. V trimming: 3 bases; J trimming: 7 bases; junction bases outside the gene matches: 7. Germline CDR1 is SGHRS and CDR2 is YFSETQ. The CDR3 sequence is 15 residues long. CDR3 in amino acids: CASSSEGQGRNIQYF. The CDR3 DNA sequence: TGCGCCAGCAGCTCCGAGGGACAGGGGAGGAACATTCAGTACTTC.

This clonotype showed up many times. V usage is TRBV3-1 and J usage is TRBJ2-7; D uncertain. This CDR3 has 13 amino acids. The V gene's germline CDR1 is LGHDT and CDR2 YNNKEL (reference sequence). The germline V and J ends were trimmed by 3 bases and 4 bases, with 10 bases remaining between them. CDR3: CASSHLVAYEQYF. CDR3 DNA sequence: TGTGCCAGCAGCCACCTTGTGGCGTACGAGCAGTACTTC.

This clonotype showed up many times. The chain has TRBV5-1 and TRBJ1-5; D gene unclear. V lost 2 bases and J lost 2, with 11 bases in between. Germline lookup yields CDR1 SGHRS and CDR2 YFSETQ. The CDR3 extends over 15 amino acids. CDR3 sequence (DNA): TGCGCCAGCAGCTTAGGAGGTTCGGGCAATCAGCCCCAGCATTTT. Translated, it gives CASSLGGSGNQPQHF.

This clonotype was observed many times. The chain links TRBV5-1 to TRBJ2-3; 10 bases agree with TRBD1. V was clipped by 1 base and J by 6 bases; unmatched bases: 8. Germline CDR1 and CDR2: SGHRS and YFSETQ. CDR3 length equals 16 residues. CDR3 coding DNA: TGCGCCAGCAGCTTGCAGGGACAGGGGACGGCCGATACGCAGTATTTT. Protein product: CASSLQGQGTADTQYF.

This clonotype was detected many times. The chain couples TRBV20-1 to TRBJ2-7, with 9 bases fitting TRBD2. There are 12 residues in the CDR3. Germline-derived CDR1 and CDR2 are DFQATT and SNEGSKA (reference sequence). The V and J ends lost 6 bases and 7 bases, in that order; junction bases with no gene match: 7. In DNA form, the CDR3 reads TGCAGTGCCGAGGGACTAGCTGAAGAGCAGTACTTC. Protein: CSAEGLAEEQYF.

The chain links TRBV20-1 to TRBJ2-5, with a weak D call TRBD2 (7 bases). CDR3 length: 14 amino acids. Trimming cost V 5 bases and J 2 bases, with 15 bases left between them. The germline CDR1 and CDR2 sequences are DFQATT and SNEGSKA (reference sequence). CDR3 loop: CSAPVRGAQETQYF. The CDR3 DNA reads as TGCAGTGCTCCTGTCCGGGGGGCTCAAGAGACCCAGTACTTC.

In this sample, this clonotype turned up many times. CDR3 amino acids: CASSQSRVLNTEAFF. The DNA for the CDR3 is TGTGCCAGCAGCCAAAGTAGGGTCTTGAACACTGAAGCTTTCTTT. V usage is TRBV3-1 and J usage is TRBJ1-1; D unclear. Germline V gene lookup returns CDR1 LGHDT and CDR2 YNNKEL (reference sequence). V dropped 2 bases and J dropped 0 bases, with 10 bases sitting between them. The CDR3 covers 15 residues.